This T cell receptor beta chain was retrieved from a study of blood T cell repertoires in COVID-19. As for the study in general: Acute-phase and convalescent COVID-19 samples originated in the United States, Italy and Spain.

Germline CDR1 and CDR2: MNHEY and SVGAGI. This CDR3 is built from 14 residues. Trimming took 8 bases from V and 3 from J; bases not matched to a gene: 7. Authors' analysis steps: Scientists estimated how many nucleated cells there were by amplifying reference gene primers. Only in-frame clones appear in the TCRdb table, and some are missing; sequencing was by immunoSEQ multiplex PCR. The V and J calls and the clone size are those of that table, but D and trimming were determined from the DNA. The table lists 100,000 to 150,000 clones, over 75% of them singletons. This clonotype originated in an elderly woman with acute or convalescent COVID-19. Sequenced sample: peripheral blood. This chain joins TRBV6-5 and TRBJ1-2; 9 bases line up with TRBD1. The CDR3, as DNA: TGTGCCAGCGGGAGCACAGGGGGCGACTATGGCTACACCTTC. Protein product: CASGSTGGDYGYTF.